One sample yielded the 22 T cell receptor beta chains listed below, sequenced in a study of T cell changes during pregnancy in multiple sclerosis. TCRdb's table, derived via immunoSEQ multiplex PCR, lists solely in-frame clones and lacks some. The repertoire includes about 72,000 clones, approximately 90% of them detected once, and 1.5% to 2% sits in the top ten. Sequences were derived from peripheral blood, sampled in the first trimester of pregnancy. These receptors were obtained from a female donor in good health, enrolled as a control in a pregnancy study.

The chain is built from TRBV19 and TRBJ1-4, with D possibly matching TRBD1 (6 bases). Germline V lookup: CDR1 LNHDA, CDR2 SQIVND (reference sequence). Trimming took off 2 bases at V and 5 bases at J, with 6 bases between the two ends. The CDR3 consists of 13 residues. CDR3 coding DNA: TGTGCCAGTAGTATACAGGGGAATGAAAAACTGTTTTTT. Translated, it gives CASSIQGNEKLFF.

The rearrangement joins TRBV15 to TRBJ1-1; D uncertain. Per germline, CDR1 LNHNV and CDR2 YYDKDF (reference sequence). Trimming took off 0 bases at V and 0 bases at J, with 11 bases between the two ends. CDR3 length: 16 amino acids. The CDR3 coding sequence is TGTGCCACCAGCAGAGATGGTAATACGGTGAACACTGAAGCTTTCTTT. Translating gives CATSRDGNTVNTEAFF.

The J gene is TRBJ2-7, the V gene TRBV21-1; the table's D call of TRBD1 was not tested on the DNA. TRBV21-1 is a known pseudogene. The CDR3 sequence is 18 residues long. In DNA form, the CDR3 reads TGTGCCAGCAGCATCCCGCCCCCGCAGGCCCGGGGACATGGCGAGCAGTACTTC. Its protein product is CASSIPPPQARGHGEQYF.

The chain recombines TRBV5-6 with TRBJ2-7, with a weak D call TRBD2 (5 bases). The CDR3 runs to 14 residues. Germline-derived CDR1 and CDR2 are SGHDT and YYEEEE. V lost 0 bases, J lost 3 bases, and 10 bases lay in between. CDR3 in amino acids: CASSLGLANYEQYF. The CDR3 DNA reads as TGTGCCAGCAGCTTGGGGCTAGCCAACTACGAGCAGTACTTC.

The chain uses TRBV29-1 and TRBJ2-1, with TRBD2 matching over 9 bases. CDR1 and CDR2 from the germline V gene are SQVTM and ANQGSEA. The CDR3 sequence is 17 residues long. Germline trimming cut 3 bases from V and 0 bases from J; bases unmatched to any gene: 9. Here the CDR3 DNA reads TGCAGCGTTGATACTAGCGGGTTTAGGAGCTCCTACAATGAGCAGTTCTTC. The encoded protein is CSVDTSGFRSSYNEQFF.

The rearrangement joins TRBV2 to TRBJ2-1; weak D call: TRBD2 (5 bases). Germline loops: CDR1 SNHLY, CDR2 FYNNEI. V shed 6 bases and J shed 5 bases, with 14 bases lying between them. This CDR3 comprises 14 residues. CDR3 sequence (DNA): TGTGCCAGCAGACAGCTTAGCGTAGACAATGAGCAGTTCTTC. Protein product: CASRQLSVDNEQFF. Looking up the rest from reference TRBV2 and TRBJ2-1 gives the full variable domain: EPEVTQTPSHQVTQMGQEVILRCVPISNHLYFYWYRQILGQKVEFLVSFYNNEISEKSEIFDDQFSVERPDGSNFTLKIRSTKLEDSAMYFCASRQLSVDNEQFFGPGTRLTVL.

The chain links TRBV28 to TRBJ2-5; tentatively, D is TRBD2 (5 bases). The V gene's germline CDR1 is MDHEN and CDR2 SYDVKM. The CDR3 has 14 amino acids. Trimming took off 5 bases at V and 7 bases at J, with 17 bases between the two ends. CDR3 bases: TGTGCCAGCAGTCCCGGCGGTGGTGGAGGGACCCAGTACTTC. Protein: CASSPGGGGGTQYF. The full variable domain, with the rest looked up from reference TRBV28 and TRBJ2-5, is DVKVTQSSRYLVKRTGEKVFLECVQDMDHENMFWYRQDPGLGLRLIYFSYDVKMKEKGDIPEGYSVSREKKERFSLILESASTNQTSMYLCASSPGGGGGTQYFGPGTRLLVL.

This chain uses TRBV6-6 with TRBJ2-3; D unclear. There are 14 residues in the CDR3. Trimming removed 2 bases at V and 3 bases at J, with 9 bases between. Germline V gene sequence: CDR1 MNHNY, CDR2 SVGAGI (reference sequence). DNA for the CDR3: TGTGCCAGCAGTTACAACGGAGAAACAGATACGCAGTATTTT. Translating gives CASSYNGETDTQYF.

This clone ranks as medium-sized. V and J are TRBV6-1 and TRBJ2-7; 11 nucleotides align to TRBD1. Germline lookup yields CDR1 MNHNS and CDR2 SASEGT. This CDR3 has 15 amino acids. The V and J ends lost 1 base and 5 bases, in that order; junction bases with no gene match: 4. CDR3 in amino acids: CASSEGTGGGHEQYF. The CDR3 DNA follows: TGTGCCAGCAGTGAAGGGACAGGGGGCGGACACGAGCAGTACTTC.

The chain carries TRBV28 and TRBJ2-5; D is perhaps TRBD2 (7 bases). The CDR3 is made up of 13 amino acids. Germline V gene data show CDR1 as MDHEN and CDR2 as SYDVKM. V shed 6 bases and J shed 5 bases, with 13 bases lying between them. The CDR3 DNA reads as TGTGCCAGCAGGGGCGGGGGCAGGGAGACCCAGTACTTC. It is translated as CASRGGGRETQYF.

This rearrangement joins TRBV2 to TRBJ2-7; D ambiguous. V gave up 6 bases and J gave up 3 bases, with 9 bases separating them. In germline, CDR1 is SNHLY, CDR2 FYNNEI. The CDR3 covers 12 residues. CDR3 residues: CASSLNSYEQYF. CDR3 DNA sequence: TGTGCCAGCAGCCTGAACAGCTACGAGCAGTACTTC.

This rearrangement joins TRBV5-4 to TRBJ2-7; TRBD1 matches at 8 bases. With 4 bases clipped from V and 0 bases from J, the junction kept 9 bases outside the gene matches. Germline V gene data show CDR1 as SGHNT and CDR2 as YYREEE (reference sequence). The CDR3 contains 16 residues. The CDR3 protein is CASSQTGALFSYEQYF. CDR3 DNA sequence: TGTGCCAGCAGCCAGACAGGGGCCCTTTTCTCCTACGAGCAGTACTTC.

This clone was detected only once. The chain carries TRBV9 and TRBJ2-1; TRBD2 matches 7 bases. This CDR3 contains 16 residues. Germline CDR1 and CDR2: SGDLS and YYNGEE. V shed 4 bases, J shed 1 base, and the junction held 8 bases outside the gene matches. The CDR3 coding sequence is TGTGCCAGCAGCTTAAGCGGGACCGGTTCCTACAATGAGCAGTTCTTC. Translating it yields CASSLSGTGSYNEQFF.

The chain employs TRBV19 and TRBJ1-5; a weak D match, TRBD1 (5 bases). The CDR3 contains 12 residues. The V and J ends lost 4 bases and 6 bases respectively, with 7 bases between them. Germline CDR1 LNHDA, CDR2 SQIVND (reference sequence). The CDR3 DNA is TGTGCCAGTAGTACAGGGTTTCAGCCCCAGCATTTT. This translates into CASSTGFQPQHF.

This chain's CDR3 is CASSPWGSSNTGELFF. The CDR3 DNA is TGTGCCAGTAGTCCCTGGGGCAGTTCGAACACCGGGGAGCTGTTTTTT. V usage is TRBV19 and J usage is TRBJ2-2, with D tentatively TRBD1 (5 bases). The germline gives CDR1 LNHDA, CDR2 SQIVND (reference sequence). This CDR3 is built from 16 residues. Trimming shortened V by 5 bases and J by 0 bases, and 13 bases separated the two germline ends.

The chain has TRBV7-2 and TRBJ2-3; 11 bases fit TRBD2. V shed 5 bases and J 5 bases; nucleotides not matched to a gene: 3. Germline CDR1 reads SGHTA; CDR2 reads FQGNSA. This CDR3 is built from 14 residues. DNA for the CDR3: TGTGCCAGCAGCCTCGGACTAGCGGGAGATACGCAGTATTTT. Encoded protein: CASSLGLAGDTQYF.

The V and J genes are TRBV28 and TRBJ2-7, with a weak D call TRBD2 (7 bases). This CDR3 is 14 amino acids long. Germline CDR1 reads MDHEN; CDR2 reads SYDVKM. Deletions cut 5 bases from V and 3 bases from J, with 14 bases between. The CDR3 region is CASSQGGEGYEQYF. CDR3 coding DNA: TGTGCCAGCAGTCAAGGGGGGGAGGGCTACGAGCAGTACTTC.

This chain joins TRBV5-1 and TRBJ2-5, with 10 nucleotides matching TRBD1. After removal of 3 bases from V and 3 bases from J, the junction contained 2 bases not matched to a gene. The CDR3 is 14 residues long. Germline V lookup: CDR1 SGHRS, CDR2 YFSETQ. CDR3 sequence (DNA): TGCGCCAGCAGCTGGACAGGGGGGAAAGAGACCCAGTACTTC. Amino acid sequence: CASSWTGGKETQYF.

V is TRBV2 and J is TRBJ1-5, with 8 nucleotides matching TRBD1. The germline V gene encodes CDR1 SNHLY and CDR2 FYNNEI. This CDR3 comprises 15 residues. J gave up 7 bases and V 5 bases, and 10 bases lay outside the gene matches. In DNA form, the CDR3 reads TGTGCCAGCAGTCCAGGGGGCGAGGGTTGGCAGCCCCAGCATTTT. Its translation is CASSPGGEGWQPQHF. The variable domain in full, with the rest retrieved from reference TRBV2 and TRBJ1-5, is EPEVTQTPSHQVTQMGQEVILRCVPISNHLYFYWYRQILGQKVEFLVSFYNNEISEKSEIFDDQFSVERPDGSNFTLKIRSTKLEDSAMYFCASSPGGEGWQPQHFGDGTRLSIL.

The chain is built from TRBV4-1 and TRBJ2-7; TRBD2 aligns across 8 bases. Trimming at V came to 1 base and at J to 4 bases, leaving 12 bases not matched to a gene. The CDR3 length is 17 residues. The germline V gene encodes CDR1 MGHRA and CDR2 YSYEKL. The DNA of the CDR3 is TGCGCCAGCAGCCAAGTACCTCACCCAGCGGGAGAGTACGAGCAGTACTTC. Translation gives CASSQVPHPAGEYEQYF.

CDR3 region: CASSEEGGLAGEETQYF. For the CDR3, the DNA is TGCGCCAGCAGTGAAGAAGGAGGGCTAGCGGGAGAGGAGACCCAGTACTTC. The chain has TRBV4-1 and TRBJ2-5; 10 bases agree with TRBD2. The J segment lost 5 bases and the V segment lost 6 bases, leaving 15 bases of the junction unmatched. The CDR3 covers 17 residues. Germline CDR1 reads MGHRA; CDR2 reads YSYEKL.

The gene calls are TRBV5-6 and TRBJ2-7; D may be TRBD1 (5 bases). CDR1 and CDR2 from the germline V gene are SGHDT and YYEEEE. The V end lost 1 base, the J end lost 2 bases, and 10 bases lay between the germline ends. CDR3 length equals 14 residues. DNA of the CDR3: TGTGCCAGCAGCTTGACAGGTCCTGCCTACGAGCAGTACTTC. Protein: CASSLTGPAYEQYF.